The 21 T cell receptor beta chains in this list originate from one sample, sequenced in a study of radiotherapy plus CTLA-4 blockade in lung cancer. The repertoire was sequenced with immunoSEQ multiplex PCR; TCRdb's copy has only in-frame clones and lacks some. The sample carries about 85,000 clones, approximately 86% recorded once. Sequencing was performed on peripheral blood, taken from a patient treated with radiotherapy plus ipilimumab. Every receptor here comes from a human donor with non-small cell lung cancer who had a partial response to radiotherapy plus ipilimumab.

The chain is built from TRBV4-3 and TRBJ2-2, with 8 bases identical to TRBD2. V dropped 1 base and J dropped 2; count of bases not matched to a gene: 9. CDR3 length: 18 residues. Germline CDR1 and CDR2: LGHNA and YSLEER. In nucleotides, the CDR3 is TGCGCCAGCAGCCAAGTCCCCGGGAGGGGAGCTAACACCGGGGAGCTGTTTTTT. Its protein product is CASSQVPGRGANTGELFF.

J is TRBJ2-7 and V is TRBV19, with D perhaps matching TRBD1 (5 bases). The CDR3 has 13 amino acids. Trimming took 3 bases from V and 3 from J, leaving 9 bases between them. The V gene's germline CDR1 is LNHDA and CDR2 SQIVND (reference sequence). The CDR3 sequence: CASSMTVLYEQYF. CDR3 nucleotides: TGTGCCAGTAGTATGACAGTTCTCTACGAGCAGTACTTC.

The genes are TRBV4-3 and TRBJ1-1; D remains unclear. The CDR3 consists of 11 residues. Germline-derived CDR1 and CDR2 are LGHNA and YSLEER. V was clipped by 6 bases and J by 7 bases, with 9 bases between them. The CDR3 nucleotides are TGCGCCAGCAGTCAGAACCGTGAAGCTTTCTTT. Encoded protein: CASSQNREAFF.

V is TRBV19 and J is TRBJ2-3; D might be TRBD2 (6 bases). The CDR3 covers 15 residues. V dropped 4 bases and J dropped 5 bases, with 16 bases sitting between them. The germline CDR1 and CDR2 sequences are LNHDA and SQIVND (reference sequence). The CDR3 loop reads CASSKGGIEVDTQYF. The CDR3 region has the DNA TGTGCCAGTAGTAAGGGCGGGATCGAGGTAGATACGCAGTATTTT.

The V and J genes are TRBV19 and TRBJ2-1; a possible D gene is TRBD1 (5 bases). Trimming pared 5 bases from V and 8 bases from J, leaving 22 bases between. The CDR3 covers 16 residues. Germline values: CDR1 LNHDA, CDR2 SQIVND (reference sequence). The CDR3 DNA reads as TGTGCCAGTAGTGCATCAAAGGGGCTAACATTTCATGAGCAGTTCTTC. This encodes CASSASKGLTFHEQFF.

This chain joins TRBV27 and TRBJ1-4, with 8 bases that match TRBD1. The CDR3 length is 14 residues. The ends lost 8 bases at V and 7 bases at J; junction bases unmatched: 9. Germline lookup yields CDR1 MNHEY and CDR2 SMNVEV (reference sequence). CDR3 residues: CASPQGACGEKLFF. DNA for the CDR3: TGTGCCAGCCCCCAGGGGGCTTGTGGTGAAAAACTGTTTTTT.

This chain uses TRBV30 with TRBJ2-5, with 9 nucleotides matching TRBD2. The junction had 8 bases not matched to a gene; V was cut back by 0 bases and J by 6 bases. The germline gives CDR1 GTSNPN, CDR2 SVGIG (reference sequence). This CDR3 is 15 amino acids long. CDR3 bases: TGTGCCTGGAGTGTACTGGGTAGCGGGAGACAGACCCAGTACTTC. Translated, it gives CAWSVLGSGRQTQYF. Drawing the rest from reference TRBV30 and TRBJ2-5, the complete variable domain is SQTIHQWPATLVQPVGSPLSLECTVEGTSNPNLYWYRQAAGRGLQLLFYSVGIGQISSEVPQNLSASRPQDRQFILSSKKLLLSDSGFYLCAWSVLGSGRQTQYFGPGTRLLVL.

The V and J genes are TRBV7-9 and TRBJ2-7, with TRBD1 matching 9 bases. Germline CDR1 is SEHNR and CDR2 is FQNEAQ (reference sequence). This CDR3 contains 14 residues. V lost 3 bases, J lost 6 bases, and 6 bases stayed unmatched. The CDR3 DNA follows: TGTGCCAGCAGCTTCCGGGACAGGGCTTCCGAGCAGTACTTC. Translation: CASSFRDRASEQYF.

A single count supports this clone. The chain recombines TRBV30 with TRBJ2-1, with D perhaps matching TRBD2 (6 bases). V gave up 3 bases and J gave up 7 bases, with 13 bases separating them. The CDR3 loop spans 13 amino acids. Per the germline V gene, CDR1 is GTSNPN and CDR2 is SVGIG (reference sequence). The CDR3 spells CAWSRGAWNEQFF. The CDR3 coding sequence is TGTGCCTGGAGCCGCGGGGCCTGGAATGAGCAGTTCTTC.

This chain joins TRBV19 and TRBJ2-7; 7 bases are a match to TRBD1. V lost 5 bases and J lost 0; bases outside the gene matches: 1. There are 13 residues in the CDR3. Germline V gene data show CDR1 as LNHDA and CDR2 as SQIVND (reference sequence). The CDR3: CASSDRDSYEQYF. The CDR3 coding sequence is TGTGCCAGTAGTGACAGGGACTCCTACGAGCAGTACTTC.

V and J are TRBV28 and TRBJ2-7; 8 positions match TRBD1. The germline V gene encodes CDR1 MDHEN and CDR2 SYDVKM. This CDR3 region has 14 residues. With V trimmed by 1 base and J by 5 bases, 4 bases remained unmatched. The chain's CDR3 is CASSLFSGGDEQYV. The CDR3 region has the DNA TGTGCCAGCAGTTTATTTTCAGGGGGCGACGAGCAGTACGTC.

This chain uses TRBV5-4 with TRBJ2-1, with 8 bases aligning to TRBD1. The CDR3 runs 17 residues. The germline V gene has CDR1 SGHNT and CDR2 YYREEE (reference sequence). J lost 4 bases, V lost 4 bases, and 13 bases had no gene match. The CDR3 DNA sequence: TGTGCCAGCAGCGCGGCACCGGACAGGGAATATTACAATGAGCAGTTCTTC. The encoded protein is CASSAAPDREYYNEQFF.

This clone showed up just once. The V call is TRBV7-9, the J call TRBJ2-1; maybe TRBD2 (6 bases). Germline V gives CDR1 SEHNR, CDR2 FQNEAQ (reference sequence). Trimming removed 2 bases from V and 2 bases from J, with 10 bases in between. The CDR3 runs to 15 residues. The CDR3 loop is CASSLLARAYNEQFF. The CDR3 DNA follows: TGTGCCAGCAGCTTACTAGCGCGGGCCTACAATGAGCAGTTCTTC.

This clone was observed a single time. CDR3 region: CASTSAGSSYEQYF. The CDR3 bases are TGTGCCAGTACGTCGGCGGGGAGCTCCTACGAGCAGTACTTC. The chain is built from TRBV19 and TRBJ2-7, with D perhaps TRBD2 (6 bases). CDR3 length equals 14 residues. Trimming shortened V by 7 bases and J by 0 bases, and 13 bases separated the two germline ends. Germline CDR1 LNHDA, CDR2 SQIVND (reference sequence). Using reference TRBV19 and TRBJ2-7 for the parts outside the CDR3, the full variable domain is DGGITQSPKYLFRKEGQNVTLSCEQNLNHDAMYWYRQDPGQGLRLIYYSQIVNDFQKGDIAEGYSVSREKKESFPLTVTSAQKNPTAFYLCASTSAGSSYEQYFGPGTRLTVT.

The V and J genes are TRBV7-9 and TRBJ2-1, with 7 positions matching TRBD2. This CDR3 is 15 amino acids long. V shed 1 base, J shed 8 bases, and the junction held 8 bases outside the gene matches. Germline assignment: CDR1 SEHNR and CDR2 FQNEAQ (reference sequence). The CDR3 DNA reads TGTGCCAGCAGCTTAGTGCCAACTAGCGTCGATGAGCAGTTCTTC. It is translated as CASSLVPTSVDEQFF. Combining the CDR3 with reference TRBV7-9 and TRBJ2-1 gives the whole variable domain DTGVSQNPRHKITKRGQNVTFRCDPISEHNRLYWYRQTLGQGPEFLTYFQNEAQLEKSRLLSDRFSAERPKGSFSTLEIQRTEQGDSAMYLCASSLVPTSVDEQFFGPGTRLTVL.

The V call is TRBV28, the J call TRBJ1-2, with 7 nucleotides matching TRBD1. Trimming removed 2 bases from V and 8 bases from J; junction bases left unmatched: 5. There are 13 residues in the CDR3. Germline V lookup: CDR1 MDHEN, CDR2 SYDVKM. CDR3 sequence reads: CASSLADREGYTF. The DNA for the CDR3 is TGTGCCAGCAGTTTAGCTGACAGGGAAGGCTACACCTTC.

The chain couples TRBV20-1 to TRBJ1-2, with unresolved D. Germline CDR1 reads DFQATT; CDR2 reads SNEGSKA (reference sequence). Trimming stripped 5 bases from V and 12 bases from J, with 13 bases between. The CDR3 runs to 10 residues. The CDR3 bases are TGCAGTGCTCAGGAAGAAAGGAACACCTTC. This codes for CSAQEERNTF.

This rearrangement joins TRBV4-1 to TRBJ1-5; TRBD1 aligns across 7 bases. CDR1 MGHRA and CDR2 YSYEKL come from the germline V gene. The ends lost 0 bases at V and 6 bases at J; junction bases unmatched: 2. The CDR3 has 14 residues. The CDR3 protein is CASSQDTGVQPQHF. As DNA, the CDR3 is TGCGCCAGCAGCCAAGATACAGGGGTTCAGCCCCAGCATTTT.

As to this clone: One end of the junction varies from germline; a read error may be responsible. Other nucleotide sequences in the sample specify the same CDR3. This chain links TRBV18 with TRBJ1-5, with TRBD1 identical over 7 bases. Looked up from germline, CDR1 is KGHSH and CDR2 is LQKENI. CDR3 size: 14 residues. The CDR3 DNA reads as TGTGCCAGCTCGACAGGGAATAGCAATCAGCCCCAGCACTTT. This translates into CASSTGNSNQPQHF.

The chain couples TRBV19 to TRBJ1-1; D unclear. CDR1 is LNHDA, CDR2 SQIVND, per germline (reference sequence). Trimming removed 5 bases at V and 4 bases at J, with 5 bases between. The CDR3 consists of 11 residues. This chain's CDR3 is CASSLPTEAFF. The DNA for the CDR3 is TGTGCCAGTAGTCTCCCCACTGAAGCTTTCTTT.

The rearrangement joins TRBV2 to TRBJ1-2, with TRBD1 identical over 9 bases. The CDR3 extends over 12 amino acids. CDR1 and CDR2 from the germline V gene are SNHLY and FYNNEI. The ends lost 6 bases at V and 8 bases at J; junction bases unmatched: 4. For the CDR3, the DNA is TGTGCCAGCAGGGGGGACAGGGACGGCTACACCTTC. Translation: CASRGDRDGYTF.